The 18 T cell receptor beta chains below were found in one sample sequenced in a study of shared clonotypes between healthy human individuals. This table comes from immunoSEQ multiplex PCR, and its TCRdb copy is limited to in-frame clones, with some not included. Of some 500,000 clones listed, around 96% were seen once; the top ten hold about 0.06%. The sample consisted of naive CD4+ T cells sorted from blood. Subset given: CD45RA+ positively selected. The receptors here all came from a woman under 40 in good health.

The chain employs TRBV5-1 and TRBJ1-1; tentatively, D is TRBD1 (6 bases). V was clipped by 2 bases and J by 4 bases, with 18 bases between them. Germline V gene data show CDR1 as SGHRS and CDR2 as YFSETQ. This CDR3 has 16 amino acids. The CDR3 here is CASSLEYRVEVTEAFF. DNA for the CDR3: TGCGCCAGCAGCTTAGAGTACAGGGTGGAGGTCACTGAAGCTTTCTTT.

The CDR3 DNA reads as TGTGCCAGCAGTTCGGAGATCTCTGGAAACACCATATATTTT. This codes for CASSSEISGNTIYF. The chain couples TRBV28 to TRBJ1-3; D gene unclear. CDR1 MDHEN and CDR2 SYDVKM come from the germline V gene. V lost 4 bases and J lost 0, with 7 bases in between. The CDR3 extends over 14 amino acids.

V usage is TRBV7-2 and J usage is TRBJ2-1, with D maybe TRBD1 (6 bases). Trimming removed 1 base from V and 6 bases from J, with 13 bases in between. This CDR3 contains 15 residues. Germline values: CDR1 SGHTA, CDR2 FQGNSA. The CDR3 region has the DNA TGTGCCAGCAGCTTAGAAGGGTCAGGGGTCAATGAGCAGTTCTTC. Translating it yields CASSLEGSGVNEQFF.

CDR3: CASSLMASRTGLYGYTF. CDR3 coding DNA: TGTGCCAGCAGTTTAATGGCCTCGCGGACAGGGCTCTATGGCTACACCTTC. The chain carries TRBV27 and TRBJ1-2; 8 positions agree with TRBD1. Per germline, CDR1 MNHEY and CDR2 SMNVEV (reference sequence). This CDR3 has 17 residues. Unmatched junction bases numbered 12, after V lost 2 bases and J lost 4 bases.

The V gene is TRBV5-5, the J gene TRBJ1-5; 7 nucleotides line up with TRBD1. Germline V CDR1 and CDR2: SGHKS, YYEKEE (reference sequence). With V trimmed by 4 bases and J by 1 base, 14 bases remained unmatched. This CDR3 is built from 18 residues. In DNA, the CDR3 is TGTGCCAGCAGCCACTCCCCGGTCGGGACAGCGAGCAATCAGCCCCAGCATTTT. Translated: CASSHSPVGTASNQPQHF. Full variable domain (rest looked up from reference TRBV5-5 and TRBJ1-5): DAGVTQSPTHLIKTRGQQVTLRCSPISGHKSVSWYQQVLGQGPQFIFQYYEKEERGRGNFPDRFSARQFPNYSSELNVNALLLGDSALYLCASSHSPVGTASNQPQHFGDGTRLSIL.

This rearrangement joins TRBV4-1 to TRBJ1-5, with unresolved D. The CDR3 sequence is 15 residues long. V was clipped by 1 base and J by 6 bases, with 13 bases between them. CDR1 and CDR2 (germline): MGHRA, YSYEKL. The CDR3 nucleotides are TGCGCCAGCAGCCAAGTGGTAAAACATGGTCAGCCCCAGCATTTT. It translates to CASSQVVKHGQPQHF.

This clone has just one count. The chain carries TRBV30 and TRBJ2-1; tentatively, D is TRBD1 (6 bases). Trimming pared 1 base from V and 9 bases from J, leaving 10 bases between. Germline loops: CDR1 GTSNPN, CDR2 SVGIG (reference sequence). CDR3 length: 12 amino acids. The CDR3 nucleotides read TGTGCCTGGAGTGGGGGGCTCGGTGAGCAGTTCTTC. Translating it yields CAWSGGLGEQFF.

The sample holds one count of this clone. CDR3: CAWSGRQGKLSYEQYF. Here the CDR3 DNA reads TGTGCCTGGAGTGGCCGACAGGGCAAACTCTCCTACGAGCAGTACTTC. The chain is built from TRBV30 and TRBJ2-7, with 7 bases fitting TRBD1. The CDR3 consists of 16 residues. Trimming cost V 1 base and J 0 bases; bases outside gene matches: 9. Germline V gene sequence: CDR1 GTSNPN, CDR2 SVGIG (reference sequence).

The gene calls are TRBV5-1 and TRBJ2-7; 9 bases agree with TRBD2. The CDR3 contains 13 residues. Germline CDR1 is SGHRS and CDR2 is YFSETQ. After removal of 4 bases from V and 5 bases from J, the junction contained 4 bases not matched to a gene. CDR3 region: CASSGWTSDEQYF. The CDR3 nucleotides read TGCGCCAGCAGCGGATGGACTAGCGACGAGCAGTACTTC.

The V gene is TRBV20-1, the J gene TRBJ1-1; weak D call: TRBD1 (5 bases). The CDR3 totals 10 residues. Germline assignment: CDR1 DFQATT and CDR2 SNEGSKA (reference sequence). The V end was cut by 5 bases, the J end by 11 bases, with 12 bases between. This chain's CDR3 is CSAARVVAFF. DNA of the CDR3: TGCAGTGCTGCCAGGGTTGTTGCTTTCTTT.

The rearrangement links TRBV28 to TRBJ2-1; D call uncertain. This CDR3 contains 11 residues. Trimming shortened V by 5 bases and J by 12 bases, and 11 bases separated the two germline ends. The germline CDR1 and CDR2 sequences are MDHEN and SYDVKM. The CDR3 DNA follows: TGTGCCAGCAGTATCTTCTACATGCAGTTCTTC. Amino acids: CASSIFYMQFF. The entire variable domain, with the rest obtained from reference TRBV28 and TRBJ2-1, is as follows: DVKVTQSSRYLVKRTGEKVFLECVQDMDHENMFWYRQDPGLGLRLIYFSYDVKMKEKGDIPEGYSVSREKKERFSLILESASTNQTSMYLCASSIFYMQFFGPGTRLTVL.

The gene calls are TRBV6-1 and TRBJ2-2; D remains ambiguous. With 2 bases removed from V and 4 bases from J, the gap between germline ends came to 11 bases. In germline, CDR1 is MNHNS, CDR2 SASEGT. This CDR3 is built from 15 residues. The CDR3 DNA follows: TGTGCCAGCAGTGAACGTAAGGGTCCCACCGGGGAGCTGTTTTTT. This sequence encodes CASSERKGPTGELFF.

The chain is built from TRBV2 and TRBJ1-3; D gene unclear. Trimming cost V 3 bases and J 0 bases, with 3 bases left between them. This CDR3 contains 13 residues. Per the germline V gene, CDR1 is SNHLY and CDR2 is FYNNEI. CDR3 bases: TGTGCCAGCAGTGAGGTCTCTGGAAACACCATATATTTT. Translation: CASSEVSGNTIYF.

This CDR3 reads CASSVGLAGVGETQYF. The CDR3 DNA reads as TGTGCCAGCAGCGTCGGACTAGCGGGAGTGGGGGAGACCCAGTACTTC. The chain is built from TRBV7-2 and TRBJ2-5, with 13 bases fitting TRBD2. Germline-derived CDR1 and CDR2 are SGHTA and FQGNSA. The CDR3 covers 16 residues. V lost 5 bases, J lost 5 bases, and 8 bases stayed unmatched.

V gene TRBV4-2 combines with J gene TRBJ2-1, with 12 nucleotides matching TRBD2. Trimming at V came to 0 bases and at J to 8 bases, leaving 11 bases not matched to a gene. CDR3 size: 18 residues. Germline CDR1 is LGHNA and CDR2 is YNFKEQ. CDR3 nucleotide sequence: TGTGCCAGCAGCCAAGAACCGCTGACTAGCGGGAGTGTACATGAGCAGTTCTTC. As protein: CASSQEPLTSGSVHEQFF.

The chain has TRBV7-6 and TRBJ2-1, with 8 bases identical to TRBD2. This CDR3 is 15 amino acids long. V was pared by 4 bases and J by 6 bases, with 8 bases of the junction left unmatched. Per the germline V gene, CDR1 is SGHVS and CDR2 is FNYEAQ. The chain's CDR3 is CASSSAGDSFNEQFF. The CDR3 DNA reads as TGTGCCAGCAGCTCAGCGGGAGATAGTTTCAATGAGCAGTTCTTC.

V and J are TRBV7-9 and TRBJ2-1, with TRBD1 identical over 11 bases. The CDR3 has 15 amino acids. CDR1 is SEHNR, CDR2 FQNEAQ, per germline (reference sequence). V lost 3 bases and J lost 7; bases outside the gene matches: 5. The CDR3 reads CASSFTGTGGNEQFF. CDR3 nucleotides: TGTGCCAGCAGCTTTACCGGGACAGGGGGAAATGAGCAGTTCTTC.

Only one count was recorded for this clone. V gene TRBV18 combines with J gene TRBJ1-2, with TRBD1 as a possible D gene (5 bases). CDR1 and CDR2 (germline): KGHSH, LQKENI. CDR3 length equals 14 residues. The V gene lost 2 bases and the J gene lost 7 bases, with 14 bases spanning the gap. The CDR3 region is CASSPSGRGRGYTF. In DNA form, the CDR3 reads TGTGCCAGCTCACCATCGGGGCGAGGCCGTGGCTACACCTTC.